These 10 T cell receptor beta chains were all obtained from the same sample, sequenced in a study of Graves' ophthalmopathy and Graves' hyperthyroidism. Amplified material comprised TCR beta CDR3 regions derived from RNA transcripts. Second-round multiplex PCR came after a first-round RT-PCR that employed HTBI primers. TCRdb re-called the multiplex PCR reads through MiXCR, storing one row per CDR3 protein. The sample lists a few hundred thousand distinct CDR3 sequences, about 18% occurring once. The sequenced material came from peripheral blood. The receptors were gathered from an adult woman with stable Graves' hyperthyroidism.

This clonotype occurred many times. V is TRBV29-1 and J is TRBJ2-7; TRBD2 is a possible D gene (6 bases). Germline V gene lookup returns CDR1 SQVTM and CDR2 ANQGSEA. Trimming removed 7 bases from V and 5 bases from J, with 15 bases in between. This CDR3 comprises 12 residues. CDR3 coding DNA: TGCAGCGGAGCACAGCGGGCAGACGAGCAGTACTTC. Residues: CSGAQRADEQYF.

Ten or more counts support this clonotype. This chain connects TRBV6-1 to TRBJ2-4, with 11 positions matching TRBD1. Trimming at V came to 5 bases and at J to 3 bases, leaving 3 bases not matched to a gene. The CDR3 totals 15 residues. The germline V gene encodes CDR1 MNHNS and CDR2 SASEGT. The CDR3 here is CASSRDRGVKNIQYF. The CDR3 DNA follows: TGTGCCAGCAGTCGGGACAGGGGGGTCAAAAACATTCAGTACTTC.

This clonotype has just a few counts. CDR3 sequence: CASSLNPVGELFF. CDR3 nucleotide sequence: TGTGCCAGCAGCTTAAATCCAGTCGGGGAGCTGTTTTTT. The chain has TRBV7-3 and TRBJ2-2; D gene uncertain. There are 13 residues in the CDR3. CDR1 is SGHTA, CDR2 FQGTGA, per germline. Trimming stripped 1 base from V and 7 bases from J, with 7 bases between.

This clonotype was observed a few times. A read error may explain this, as a much larger clone is one base away. The chain combines TRBV12-3 or TRBV12-4 with TRBJ1-2, with a possible D match to TRBD1 (6 bases). The CDR3 runs 13 residues. CDR3 sequence: CASTGTGLYDYTF. In DNA form, the CDR3 reads TGTGCCAGCACCGGAACAGGGCTGTATGACTACACCTTC.

This clonotype was seen many times. The V gene is TRBV20-1, the J gene TRBJ1-1, with 8 bases fitting TRBD1. CDR1 is DFQATT, CDR2 SNEGSKA, per germline (reference sequence). The CDR3 extends over 15 amino acids. V lost 1 base to trimming and J lost 4 bases; unmatched junction nucleotides: 8. The CDR3 DNA sequence: TGCAGTGCTAGAGGTCCGACAGGGGATGGCACTGAAGCTTTCTTT. As protein: CSARGPTGDGTEAFF.

This clonotype showed up many times. The chain carries TRBV29-1 and TRBJ1-1, with D maybe TRBD1 (6 bases). Germline V gives CDR1 SQVTM, CDR2 ANQGSEA. The CDR3 is made up of 15 amino acids. V was pared by 7 bases and J by 1 base, with 19 bases between. CDR3 DNA sequence: TGCAGCGCCGTTCCAACAGGGATGGAGAACACTGAAGCTTTCTTT. Amino acid sequence: CSAVPTGMENTEAFF.

Details on this clonotype: Mismatch with germline at one junction end may stem from a read error. The rearrangement uses TRBV2 and TRBJ2-2; 8 bases agree with TRBD2. The germline CDR1 and CDR2 sequences are SNHLY and FYNNEI. CDR3 length: 18 residues. The CDR3 here is CASSVRLASGLLSGDLFF. The CDR3 bases are TGTGCCAGCAGTGTTCGCCTCGCTAGCGGGCTGCTTTCCGGGGATCTGTTTTTT.

This clonotype was counted ten times or more. This sequence joins TRBV7-2 and TRBJ2-5; TRBD2 might be the D (5 bases). Germline CDR1 SGHTA, CDR2 FQGNSA. The CDR3 totals 13 residues. With 4 bases removed from V and 4 bases from J, the gap between germline ends came to 10 bases. The CDR3 loop reads CASSSRGLETQYF. Here the CDR3 DNA reads TGTGCCAGCAGCTCACGAGGGCTAGAGACCCAGTACTTC. The full variable domain, with the rest looked up from reference TRBV7-2 and TRBJ2-5, is GAGVSQSPSNKVTEKGKDVELRCDPISGHTALYWYRQSLGQGLEFLIYFQGNSAPDKSGLPSDRFSAERTGGSVSTLTIQRTQQEDSAVYLCASSSRGLETQYFGPGTRLLVL.

The table lists this clonotype with many counts. V usage is TRBV5-1 and J usage is TRBJ1-1; perhaps TRBD1 as D (5 bases). The CDR3 is made up of 14 amino acids. Germline assignment: CDR1 SGHRS and CDR2 YFSETQ. V shed 2 bases and J shed 4 bases, with 12 bases lying between them. This chain's CDR3 is CASSFLGDGTEAFF. The CDR3 nucleotides are TGCGCCAGCAGCTTTTTGGGGGACGGCACTGAAGCTTTCTTT.

In its sample, this clonotype was seen a few times. This may arise from a read error, as a much more abundant clone is one base away. The chain links TRBV11-2 to TRBJ1-1, with TRBD1 identical over 7 bases. The CDR3 sequence is 17 residues long. Germline-derived CDR1 and CDR2 are SGHAT and FQNNGV. The CDR3 region is CASSQGGRYGGGTEACF. Here the CDR3 DNA reads TGTGCCAGCAGCCAGGGGGGGAGGTACGGGGGCGGCACTGAAGCTTGCTTT.